The clone carrying this TCR beta chain was seen ten or more times. The data derive from a study of early T cells in non-severe SARS-CoV-2 infection. Whole-study context: RNA in bulk from unsorted whole blood was sequenced, and chains were unpaired.

CDR1 SGHDT and CDR2 YYEEEE come from the germline V gene. The CDR3 has 13 amino acids. Trimming pared 1 base from V and 3 bases from J, leaving 7 bases between. Individual cDNA molecules were tagged with unique molecular identifiers. TCRdb re-derived calls from the 5' RACE reads in MiXCR, one entry per CDR3 protein. This sample has about 27,000 distinct CDR3 sequences, with 2.9% found just once. The chain is built from TRBV5-6 and TRBJ1-2, with D perhaps TRBD1 (5 bases). This TCR came from an adult who was a healthcare worker with PCR-confirmed SARS-CoV-2 infection or an uninfected control (not recorded which). The sample comprised whole blood. The CDR3 DNA is TGTGCCAGCAGCTTGCTGGGGGACTATGGCTACACCTTC. Protein: CASSLLGDYGYTF.